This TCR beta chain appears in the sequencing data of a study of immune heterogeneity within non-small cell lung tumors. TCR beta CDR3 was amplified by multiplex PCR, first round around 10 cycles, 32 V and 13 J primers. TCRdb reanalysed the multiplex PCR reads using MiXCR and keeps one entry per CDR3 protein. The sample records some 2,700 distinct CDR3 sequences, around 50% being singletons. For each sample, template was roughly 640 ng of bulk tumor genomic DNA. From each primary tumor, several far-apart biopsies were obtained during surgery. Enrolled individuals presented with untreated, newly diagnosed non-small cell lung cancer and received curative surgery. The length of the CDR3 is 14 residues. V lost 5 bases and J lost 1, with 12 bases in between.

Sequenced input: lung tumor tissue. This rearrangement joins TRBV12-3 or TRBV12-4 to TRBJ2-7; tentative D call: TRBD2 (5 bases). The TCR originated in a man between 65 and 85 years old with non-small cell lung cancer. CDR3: CASSRGWDSYEQYF. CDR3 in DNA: TGTGCCAGCAGTCGGGGTTGGGATTCCTACGAGCAGTACTTC.